This TCR beta chain was found in a study of brain T cells in children with intractable seizures (dated by TCRdb to about 2021). In the study overall: As a first screen for immune gene transcripts, resected brain tissue from 40 to 60 pediatric epilepsy surgery cases was run on a NanoString immunology panel. Among the 12 selected surgery cases, pre-surgery blood was additionally sequenced for eight, leaving four cases with brain tissue only.

Results the study describes overall, beyond this receptor: Because sequencing depth was different between pre-surgery and post-surgery blood, clones absent from the pre-surgery sample may reflect undersampling. Both public and private clones were found among the top 50 brain clonotypes, and the most abundant public CDR3 in each case closely resembled known HCMV, EBV or influenza A epitope-specific CDR3s. Viral specificity was inferred solely from CDR3 sequence similarity, and the HCMV serostatus of the patients was not known.

The time point label of this sample denotes: resected brain tissue, or blood drawn just prior to surgery. Surgery cases with the highest brain T cell transcript signatures were selected for TCR beta chain sequencing of brain tissue and, where available, blood. Before surgery, the patients had been given at least one anti-epileptic drug. TCR-sequenced patients were children with drug-resistant epilepsy due to tuberous sclerosis complex, focal cortical dysplasia, Rasmussen encephalitis or hemimegalencephaly. The brain samples were frozen blocks of fresh involved tissue resected during epilepsy surgery. Bulk genomic DNA was extracted from unsorted brain tissue and whole blood with the Monarch genomic DNA purification kit. CDR1 and CDR2 were assigned from the germline V gene as LGHNT and FRNRAP. The CDR3, cysteine through phenylalanine, is 16 amino acids long. The kept DNA is CDR3 alone, 48 bases in frame from the first base. The junction shows trimming of 0 bases on V and 4 bases on J, and the gene matches do not reach 7 bases of it.

The immunoSEQ assay was applied to genomic DNA to generate the TCR beta chain sequences. In the source study's methods: CDR3 sequences not starting with the conserved framework cysteine at position 104 were manually removed. To get clonality, the normalized Shannon's Diversity Index was subtracted from one, giving values from 0 (maximal diversity) to 1 (oligoclonal). To check whether a given CDR3 had different frequencies in two samples, for example brain versus blood, chi-squared comparison-of-proportions tests were used. Public clonotypes were found by searching immuneACCESS, and the VDJdb browser was used to assess similarity to known antiviral clonotypes. The table was pulled from immuneACCESS by TCRdb, which kept in-frame rearrangements only. Such tables lose some clones; where checked, under half of the loss comes from unresolved V genes, and the rest has no known cause. That table furnishes V, J and clone size, whereas the DNA furnished D and trimming. This sample comprises roughly 8,700 clones, more than 55% of them detected only once. The top ten hold roughly 18% of the sample.

This clone was seen a few times. The antigen it recognizes is unknown. No per-base quality is available; no much larger clone lies one base away. This sequence uses TRBV12-5 and TRBJ1-1, with 8 central nucleotides matching TRBD1. The sequence came from a girl aged 2-9 years with tuberous sclerosis and intractable seizures. The source was resected brain tissue, collected at surgery. The encoded CDR3 is CASGLVTTGVPTEAFF. At the DNA level, the sequence is TGTGCTAGTGGTTTGGTAACGACAGGGGTGCCCACTGAAGCTTTCTTT.